This T cell receptor beta chain was sequenced in a study of identical twins. General study results and limits: In drawing conclusions, the study used cross-sectional statistical analysis and did not follow the same donors. The authors noted that invariant MAIT and iNKT cells could partly confound zero-insertion analyses.

The CDR3 length is 17 residues. Trimming took 1 base from V and 0 from J, leaving 15 bases between them. CDR1 and CDR2 (germline): LGHDT, YNNKEL (reference sequence). Every donor was a healthy Caucasian. Unique molecular identifiers were present on the cDNA, and a universal primer site came from template switching. TCRdb called the 5' RACE reads again in MiXCR, with one record for every CDR3 protein. The sample holds some 900,000 distinct CDR3 sequences, 10% to 15% seen once. Concerning this clonotype: Its antigen is not identified.

Separately, the same data were catalogued under a study of yellow fever vaccine responses in identical twins.

The chain couples TRBV3-1 to TRBJ1-1, with a tentative D call TRBD1 (5 bases). This sequence was found in a woman between 18 and 29 years old in good health. The material sequenced was PBMCs. The CDR3, as DNA: TGTGCCAGCAGCCAAGGACCCGAGACAGTTATGAACACTGAAGCTTTCTTT. It is translated as CASSQGPETVMNTEAFF.